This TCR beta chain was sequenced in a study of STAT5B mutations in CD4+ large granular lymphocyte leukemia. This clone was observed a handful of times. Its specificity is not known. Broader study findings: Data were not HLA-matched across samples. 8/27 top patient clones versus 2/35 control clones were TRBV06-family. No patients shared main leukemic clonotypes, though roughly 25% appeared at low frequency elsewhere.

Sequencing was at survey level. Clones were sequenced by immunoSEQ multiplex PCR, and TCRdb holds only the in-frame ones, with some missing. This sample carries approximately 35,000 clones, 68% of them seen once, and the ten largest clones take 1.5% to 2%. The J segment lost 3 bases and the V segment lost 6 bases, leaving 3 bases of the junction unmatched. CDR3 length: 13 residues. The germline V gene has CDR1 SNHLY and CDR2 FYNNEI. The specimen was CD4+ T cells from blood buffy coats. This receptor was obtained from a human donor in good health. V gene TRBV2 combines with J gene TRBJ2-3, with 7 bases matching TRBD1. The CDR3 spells CASSKGATDTQYF. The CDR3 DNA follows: TGTGCCAGCAGCAAGGGGGCTACAGATACGCAGTATTTT.